These 18 T cell receptor beta chains came from one sample sequenced in a study of blood T cell repertoires in COVID-19. Clones were read by immunoSEQ multiplex PCR, and TCRdb kept only the in-frame ones, dropping some. The sample lists 100,000 to 150,000 clones, approximately 90% occurring once. The sample consisted of peripheral blood. These TCRs come from a man aged 50 to 60 with COVID-19, enrolled during active disease.

The chain uses TRBV5-1 and TRBJ2-1, with a tentative D call TRBD2 (5 bases). The CDR3 is made up of 14 amino acids. Germline V gene lookup returns CDR1 SGHRS and CDR2 YFSETQ. V was cut by 4 bases and J by 6 bases, with 14 bases left in between. CDR3 nucleotide sequence: TGCGCCAGCAGCACTGCGGGTCCCCGCAATGAGCAGTTCTTC. As protein: CASSTAGPRNEQFF.

V and J are TRBV7-9 and TRBJ2-5, with a weak D call TRBD2 (7 bases). Germline lookup yields CDR1 SEHNR and CDR2 FQNEAQ (reference sequence). This CDR3 is 14 amino acids long. The V and J ends lost 1 base and 5 bases respectively, with 11 bases between them. The CDR3 region is CASSLEGGTETQYF. The CDR3 DNA reads as TGTGCCAGCAGCTTAGAGGGGGGGACTGAGACCCAGTACTTC.

Notes on this clone: The identical CDR3 is also encoded by other nucleotide sequences in the sample. The chain is built from TRBV7-2 and TRBJ2-6; 15 bases match TRBD2. V lost 0 bases and J lost 4; bases outside the gene matches: 4. CDR1 is SGHTA and CDR2 is FQGNSA in the germline V gene. CDR3 length: 19 amino acids. As DNA, the CDR3 is TGTGCCAGCAGCTTAGCGGGACTAGCGGGAGGTTTGGGGGCCAACGTCCTGACTTTC. This gives the protein CASSLAGLAGGLGANVLTF.

This chain links TRBV19 with TRBJ2-2; the D gene is possibly TRBD1 (6 bases). Trimming stripped 6 bases from V and 0 bases from J, with 8 bases between. The CDR3 is 14 amino acids. CDR1 and CDR2 from the germline V gene are LNHDA and SQIVND (reference sequence). The DNA of the CDR3 is TGTGCCAGTAGACGGGACACGAACACCGGGGAGCTGTTTTTT. Amino acids: CASRRDTNTGELFF.

This clone was detected only once. This sequence joins TRBV5-1 and TRBJ2-1; 13 nucleotides line up with TRBD2. Germline loops: CDR1 SGHRS, CDR2 YFSETQ. This CDR3 is 15 amino acids long. V lost 1 base, J lost 10 bases, and 5 bases stayed unmatched. CDR3 nucleotides: TGCGCCAGCAGCTTGAACGGACTAGCGGGAGAAGAGCAGTTCTTC. Protein: CASSLNGLAGEEQFF.

The CDR3 coding sequence is TGTGCCAGCAGCTTATTACAGGGTCTGGGATACGAGCAGTACTTC. Amino acid sequence: CASSLLQGLGYEQYF. The rearrangement uses TRBV2 and TRBJ2-7; D possibly corresponds to TRBD1 (6 bases). The CDR3 has 15 residues. V was cut by 6 bases and J by 4 bases, with 19 bases left in between. Germline CDR1 SNHLY, CDR2 FYNNEI.

The rearrangement joins TRBV2 to TRBJ2-3, with D perhaps matching TRBD1 (5 bases). Trimming took off 6 bases at V and 3 bases at J, with 7 bases between the two ends. CDR3 size: 12 residues. Germline V gives CDR1 SNHLY, CDR2 FYNNEI. CDR3 loop: CASSPGTDTQYF. DNA for the CDR3: TGTGCCAGCAGCCCAGGGACAGATACGCAGTATTTT.

The rearrangement links TRBV29-1 to TRBJ2-7; maybe TRBD2 (6 bases). Germline loops: CDR1 SQVTM, CDR2 ANQGSEA. This CDR3 is 12 amino acids long. Trimming removed 4 bases at V and 2 bases at J, with 9 bases between. CDR3 residues: CSVAGGTYEQYF. DNA of the CDR3: TGCAGCGTTGCAGGAGGGACCTACGAGCAGTACTTC.

The chain combines TRBV10-3 with TRBJ1-1; a weak D match, TRBD1 (6 bases). Looked up from germline, CDR1 is ENHRY and CDR2 is SYGVKD. Trimming removed 10 bases from V and 1 base from J, with 13 bases in between. The CDR3 totals 13 residues. As DNA, the CDR3 is TGTGCCAAACGGACAGAACCGAACACTGAAGCTTTCTTT. Amino acid sequence: CAKRTEPNTEAFF.

The chain uses TRBV9 and TRBJ2-4; 10 positions agree with TRBD2. This CDR3 comprises 17 residues. V was pared by 0 bases and J by 8 bases, with 11 bases of the junction left unmatched. Germline V gene lookup returns CDR1 SGDLS and CDR2 YYNGEE. CDR3 in amino acids: CASSVDPAGGVRDIQYF. DNA of the CDR3: TGTGCCAGCAGCGTAGATCCAGCGGGAGGGGTCCGGGACATTCAGTACTTC.

V gene TRBV7-2 combines with J gene TRBJ2-5, with D uncertain. The CDR3 is 12 amino acids. V was cut by 1 base and J by 5 bases, with 5 bases left in between. CDR1 and CDR2 from the germline V gene are SGHTA and FQGNSA. In DNA form, the CDR3 reads TGTGCCAGCAGCTTAGTCGGGGAGACCCAGTACTTC. Protein product: CASSLVGETQYF.

The chain joins TRBV12-3 or TRBV12-4 to TRBJ1-2, with D perhaps TRBD1 (6 bases). The CDR3 sequence is 12 residues long. V lost 8 bases and J 6 bases, leaving 13 bases between the germline ends. CDR3 in amino acids: CASQSGVDGYTF. The CDR3 DNA reads TGTGCCAGCCAATCAGGGGTGGATGGCTACACCTTC.

The rearrangement links TRBV5-1 to TRBJ2-2; TRBD1 agrees at 10 bases. Germline V CDR1 and CDR2: SGHRS, YFSETQ. This CDR3 is 14 amino acids long. Trimming at V came to 3 bases and at J to 4 bases, leaving 0 bases not matched to a gene. The CDR3 reads CASSWTGGTGELFF. The CDR3 DNA sequence: TGCGCCAGCAGCTGGACAGGGGGCACCGGGGAGCTGTTTTTT.

This chain joins TRBV28 and TRBJ2-2, with D maybe TRBD1 (5 bases). Deletions cut 7 bases from V and 1 base from J, with 10 bases between. This CDR3 comprises 14 residues. The V gene's germline CDR1 is MDHEN and CDR2 SYDVKM. CDR3 protein: CASIPGQNTGELFF. Written as DNA, the CDR3 is TGTGCCAGCATTCCAGGACAGAACACCGGGGAGCTGTTTTTT.

This clone appeared a few times. This chain connects TRBV19 to TRBJ2-7; 8 bases line up with TRBD1. After removal of 6 bases from V and 3 bases from J, the junction contained 7 bases not matched to a gene. Germline loops: CDR1 LNHDA, CDR2 SQIVND (reference sequence). The CDR3 is 14 amino acids. The DNA for the CDR3 is TGTGCCAGTAGCCCCCGAGGACAGGGCTACGAGCAGTACTTC. Translation gives CASSPRGQGYEQYF.

This CDR3 reads CASSPLGEGLNEQFF. CDR3 in DNA: TGTGCCAGCAGCCCCTTAGGGGAGGGCCTTAATGAGCAGTTCTTC. The chain links TRBV5-6 to TRBJ2-1, with 7 bases identical to TRBD2. V shed 4 bases, J shed 7 bases, and the junction held 11 bases outside the gene matches. Germline values: CDR1 SGHDT, CDR2 YYEEEE. This CDR3 is 15 amino acids long.

The chain recombines TRBV5-1 with TRBJ2-2; TRBD2 agrees at 10 bases. CDR1 and CDR2 from the germline V gene are SGHRS and YFSETQ. The V and J ends lost 3 bases and 4 bases, in that order; junction bases with no gene match: 9. This CDR3 is built from 17 residues. The CDR3 loop is CASSYRQAGGGTGELFF. The CDR3 coding sequence is TGCGCCAGCAGCTACCGTCAAGCGGGAGGGGGCACCGGGGAGCTGTTTTTT.

This sequence joins TRBV7-3 and TRBJ2-3; 9 bases map to TRBD1. The J segment lost 2 bases and the V segment lost 3 bases, leaving 3 bases of the junction unmatched. CDR1 and CDR2 (germline): SGHTA, FQGTGA. The CDR3 has 15 amino acids. The CDR3 loop reads CASSLGQGTTDTQYF. Here the CDR3 DNA reads TGTGCCAGCAGCTTGGGACAGGGCACCACAGATACGCAGTATTTT.